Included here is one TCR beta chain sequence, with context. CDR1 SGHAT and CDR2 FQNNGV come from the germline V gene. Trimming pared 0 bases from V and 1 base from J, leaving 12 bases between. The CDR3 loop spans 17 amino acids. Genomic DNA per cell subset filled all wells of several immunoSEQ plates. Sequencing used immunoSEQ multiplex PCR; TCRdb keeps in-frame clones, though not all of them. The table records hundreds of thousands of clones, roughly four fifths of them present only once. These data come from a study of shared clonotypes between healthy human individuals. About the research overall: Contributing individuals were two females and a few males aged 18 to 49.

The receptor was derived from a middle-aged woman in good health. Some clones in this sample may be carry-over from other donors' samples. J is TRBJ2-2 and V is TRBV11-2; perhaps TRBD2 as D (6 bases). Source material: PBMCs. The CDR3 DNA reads TGTGCCAGCAGCTTAGATATATGGCGGGGGAACACCGGGGAGCTGTTTTTT. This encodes CASSLDIWRGNTGELFF.